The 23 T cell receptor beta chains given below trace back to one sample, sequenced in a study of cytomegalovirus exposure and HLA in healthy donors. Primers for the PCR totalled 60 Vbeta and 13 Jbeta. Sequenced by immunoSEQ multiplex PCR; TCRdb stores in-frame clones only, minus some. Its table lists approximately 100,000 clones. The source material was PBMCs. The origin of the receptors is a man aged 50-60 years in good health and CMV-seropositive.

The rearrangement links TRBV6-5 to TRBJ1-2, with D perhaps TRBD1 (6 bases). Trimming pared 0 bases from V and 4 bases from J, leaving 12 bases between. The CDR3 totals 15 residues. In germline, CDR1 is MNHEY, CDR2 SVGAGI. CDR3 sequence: CASSYSFGTSYGYTF. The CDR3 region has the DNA TGTGCCAGCAGTTACTCCTTCGGGACAAGCTATGGCTACACCTTC.

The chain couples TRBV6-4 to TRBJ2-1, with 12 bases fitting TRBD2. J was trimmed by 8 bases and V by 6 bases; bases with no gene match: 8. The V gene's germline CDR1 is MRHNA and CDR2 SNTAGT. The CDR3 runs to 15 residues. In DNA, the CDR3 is TGTGCCAGCAGCCGACTAGCGGGAGCCGCGGATGAGCAGTTCTTC. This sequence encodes CASSRLAGAADEQFF.

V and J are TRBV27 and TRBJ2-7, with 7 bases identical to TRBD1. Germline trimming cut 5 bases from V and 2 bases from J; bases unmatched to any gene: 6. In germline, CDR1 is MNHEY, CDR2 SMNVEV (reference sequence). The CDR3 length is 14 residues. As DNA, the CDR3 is TGTGCCAGCAGTCTCGGGACAGCGCCCTACGAGCAGTACTTC. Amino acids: CASSLGTAPYEQYF.

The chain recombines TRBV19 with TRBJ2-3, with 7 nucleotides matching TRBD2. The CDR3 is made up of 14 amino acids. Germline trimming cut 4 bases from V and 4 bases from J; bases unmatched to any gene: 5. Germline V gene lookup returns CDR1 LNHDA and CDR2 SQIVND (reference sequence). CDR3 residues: CASSKPGGPDTQYF. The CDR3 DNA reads TGTGCCAGTAGTAAGCCGGGAGGCCCAGATACGCAGTATTTT.

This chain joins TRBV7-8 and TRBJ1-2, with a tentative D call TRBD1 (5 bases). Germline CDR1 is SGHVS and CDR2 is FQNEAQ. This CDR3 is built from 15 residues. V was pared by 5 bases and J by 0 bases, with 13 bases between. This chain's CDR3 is CASSPTGGTNYGYTF. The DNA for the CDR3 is TGTGCCAGCAGCCCGACGGGGGGGACTAACTATGGCTACACCTTC.

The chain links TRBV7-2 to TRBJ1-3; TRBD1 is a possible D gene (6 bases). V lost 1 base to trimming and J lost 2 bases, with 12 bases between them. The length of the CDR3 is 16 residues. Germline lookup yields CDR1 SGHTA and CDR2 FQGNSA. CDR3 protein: CASSLVAGATGNTIYF. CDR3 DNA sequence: TGTGCCAGCAGCTTAGTGGCAGGGGCGACTGGAAACACCATATATTTT.

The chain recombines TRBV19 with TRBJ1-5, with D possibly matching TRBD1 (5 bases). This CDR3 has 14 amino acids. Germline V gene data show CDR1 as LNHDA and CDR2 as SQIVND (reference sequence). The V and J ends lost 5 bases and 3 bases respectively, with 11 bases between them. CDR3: CASSLGGINQPQHF. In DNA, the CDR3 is TGTGCCAGTAGTTTGGGGGGAATCAATCAGCCCCAGCATTTT.

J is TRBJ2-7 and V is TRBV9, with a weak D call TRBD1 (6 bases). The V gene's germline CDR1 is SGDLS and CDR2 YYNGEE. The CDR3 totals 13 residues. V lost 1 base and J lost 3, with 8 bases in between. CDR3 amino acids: CASSVQTGYEQYF. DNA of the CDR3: TGTGCCAGCAGCGTACAGACAGGCTACGAGCAGTACTTC.

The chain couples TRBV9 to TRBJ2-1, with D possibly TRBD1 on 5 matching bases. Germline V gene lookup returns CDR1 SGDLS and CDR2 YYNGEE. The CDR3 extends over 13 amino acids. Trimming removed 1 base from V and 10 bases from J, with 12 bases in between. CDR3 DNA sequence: TGTGCCAGCAGCGTAATAGGGGCTGACGAGCAGTTCTTC. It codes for CASSVIGADEQFF.

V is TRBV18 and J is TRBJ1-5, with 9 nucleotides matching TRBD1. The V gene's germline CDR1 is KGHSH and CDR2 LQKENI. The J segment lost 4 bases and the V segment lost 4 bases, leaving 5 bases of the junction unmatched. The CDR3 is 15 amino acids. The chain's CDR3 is CASSQWTGDNQPQHF. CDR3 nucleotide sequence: TGTGCCAGCTCACAATGGACAGGGGATAATCAGCCCCAGCATTTT.

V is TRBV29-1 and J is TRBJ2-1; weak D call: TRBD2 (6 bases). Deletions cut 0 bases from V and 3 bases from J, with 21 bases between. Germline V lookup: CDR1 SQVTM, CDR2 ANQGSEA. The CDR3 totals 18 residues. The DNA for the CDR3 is TGCAGCGTTGAAGAGGTGATAAGGAGGGACCCCATCTACAATGAGCAGTTCTTC. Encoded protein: CSVEEVIRRDPIYNEQFF.

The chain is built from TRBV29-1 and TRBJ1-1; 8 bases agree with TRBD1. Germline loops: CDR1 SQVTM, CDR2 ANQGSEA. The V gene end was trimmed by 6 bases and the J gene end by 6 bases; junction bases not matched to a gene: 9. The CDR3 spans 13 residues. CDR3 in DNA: TGCAGCGTCCCCGGGACAGGACTATCTGAAGCTTTCTTT. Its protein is CSVPGTGLSEAFF.

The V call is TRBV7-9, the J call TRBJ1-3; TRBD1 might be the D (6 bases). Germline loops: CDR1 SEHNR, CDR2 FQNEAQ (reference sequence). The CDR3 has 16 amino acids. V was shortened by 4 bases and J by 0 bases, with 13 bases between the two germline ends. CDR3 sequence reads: CASSSTGPSSGNTIYF. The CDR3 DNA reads TGTGCCAGCAGCTCGACAGGACCGAGCTCTGGAAACACCATATATTTT.

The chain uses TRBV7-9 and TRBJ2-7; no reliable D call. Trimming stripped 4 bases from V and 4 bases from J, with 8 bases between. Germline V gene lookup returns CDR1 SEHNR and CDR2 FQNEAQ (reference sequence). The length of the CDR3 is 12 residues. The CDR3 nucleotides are TGTGCCAGCAGCTCCACGGGTTACGAGCAGTACTTC. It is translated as CASSSTGYEQYF.

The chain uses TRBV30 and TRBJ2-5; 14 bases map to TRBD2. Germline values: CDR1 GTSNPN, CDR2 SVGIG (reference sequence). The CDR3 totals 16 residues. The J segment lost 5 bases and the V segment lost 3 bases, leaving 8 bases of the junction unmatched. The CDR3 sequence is CAWRRLAGGPRETQYF. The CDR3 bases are TGTGCCTGGAGACGACTAGCGGGAGGGCCGAGGGAGACCCAGTACTTC.

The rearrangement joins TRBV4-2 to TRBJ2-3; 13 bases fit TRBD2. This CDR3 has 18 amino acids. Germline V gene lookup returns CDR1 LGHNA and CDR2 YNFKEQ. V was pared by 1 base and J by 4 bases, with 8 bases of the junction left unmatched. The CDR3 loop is CASSQGWTSGRGADTQYF. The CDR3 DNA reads TGTGCCAGCAGCCAAGGATGGACTAGCGGGAGAGGGGCAGATACGCAGTATTTT.

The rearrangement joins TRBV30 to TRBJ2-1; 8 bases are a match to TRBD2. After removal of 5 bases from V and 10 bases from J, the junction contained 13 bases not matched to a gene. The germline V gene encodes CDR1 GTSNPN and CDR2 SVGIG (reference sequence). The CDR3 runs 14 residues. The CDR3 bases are TGTGCCTGGGGGACGGGAGGGCTTCGGGGAGAGCAGTTCTTC. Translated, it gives CAWGTGGLRGEQFF.

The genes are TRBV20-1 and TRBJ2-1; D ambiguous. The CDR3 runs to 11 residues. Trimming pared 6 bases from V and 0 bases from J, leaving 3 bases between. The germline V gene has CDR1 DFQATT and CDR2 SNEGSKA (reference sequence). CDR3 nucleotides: TGCAGTGCCCACTCCTACAATGAGCAGTTCTTC. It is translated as CSAHSYNEQFF.

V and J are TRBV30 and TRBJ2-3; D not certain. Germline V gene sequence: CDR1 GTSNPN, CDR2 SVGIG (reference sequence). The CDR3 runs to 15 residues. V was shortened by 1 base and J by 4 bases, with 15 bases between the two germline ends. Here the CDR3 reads CAWSAAASVPDTQYF. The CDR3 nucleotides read TGTGCCTGGAGTGCGGCAGCCAGCGTTCCAGATACGCAGTATTTT.

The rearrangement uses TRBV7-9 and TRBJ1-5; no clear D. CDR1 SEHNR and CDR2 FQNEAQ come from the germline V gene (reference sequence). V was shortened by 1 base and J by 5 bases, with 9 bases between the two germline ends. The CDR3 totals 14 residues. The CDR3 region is CASSLDTLDQPQHF. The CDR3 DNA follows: TGTGCCAGCAGCTTAGATACACTAGATCAGCCCCAGCATTTT.

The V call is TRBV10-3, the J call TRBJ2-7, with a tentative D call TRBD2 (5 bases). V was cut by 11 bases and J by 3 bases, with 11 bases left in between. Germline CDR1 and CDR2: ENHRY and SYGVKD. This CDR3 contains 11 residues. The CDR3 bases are TGTGCCCTCTACCGGGGCTACGAGCAGTACTTC. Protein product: CALYRGYEQYF.

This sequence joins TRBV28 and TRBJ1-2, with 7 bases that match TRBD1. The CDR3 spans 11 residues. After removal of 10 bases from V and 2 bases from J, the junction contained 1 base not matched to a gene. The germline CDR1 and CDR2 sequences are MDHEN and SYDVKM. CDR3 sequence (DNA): TGTGCCACACAGGGGAACTATGGCTACACCTTC. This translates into CATQGNYGYTF.

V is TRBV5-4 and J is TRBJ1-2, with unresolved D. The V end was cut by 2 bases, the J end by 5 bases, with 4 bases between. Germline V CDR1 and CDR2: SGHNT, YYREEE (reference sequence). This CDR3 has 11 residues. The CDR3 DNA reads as TGTGCCAGCAGCTTAGCTTATGGCTACACCTTC. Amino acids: CASSLAYGYTF. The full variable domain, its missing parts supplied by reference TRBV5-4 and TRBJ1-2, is ETGVTQSPTHLIKTRGQQVTLRCSSQSGHNTVSWYQQALGQGPQFIFQYYREEENGRGNFPPRFSGLQFPNYSSELNVNALELDDSALYLCASSLAYGYTFGSGTRLTVV.